These T cell receptor beta chains were read from a single sample in a study of blood T cell repertoires in COVID-19. Data came from immunoSEQ multiplex PCR; TCRdb stores just in-frame clones and leaves some out. The sample has around 230,000 clones, 86% seen once. The sample taken for sequencing was PBMCs or T cells enriched from blood (not recorded which). These receptors were collected from a woman aged 40-49 years with acute COVID-19. CDR3s include the opening cysteine and the closing phenylalanine or tryptophan. A D gene is named only where the DNA matches it firmly. Clone size, where shown, is once, few, many, or a class for clones that have expanded.

j_call | v_call | d_call | clone_size | cdr3_aa | cdr3_nt
TRBJ1-3 | TRBV4-3 | TRBD1 | once | CASSHRTGTGNTIYF | TGCGCCAGCAGCCACCGGACAGGGACGGGAAACACCATATATTTT
TRBJ2-1 | TRBV19 | TRBD2 | - | CASSMVGGGAGEQFF | TGTGCCAGTAGTATGGTGGGCGGGGGGGCTGGTGAGCAGTTCTTC
TRBJ2-1 | TRBV7-9 | - | - | CASSLHRPEYNEQFF | TGTGCCAGCAGCTTACACAGACCCGAGTACAATGAGCAGTTCTTC
TRBJ1-5 | TRBV2 | - | - | CASSSRGNQPQHF | TGTGCCAGCAGTTCTAGAGGCAATCAGCCCCAGCATTTT
TRBJ1-1 | TRBV18 | - | - | CASSPSDTEAFF | TGTGCCAGCTCACCCTCCGACACTGAAGCTTTCTTT
TRBJ2-3 | TRBV7-9 | - | - | CASSLRNRLLRRTDTQYF | TGTGCCAGCAGCTTGCGAAACCGACTCCTAAGACGCACAGATACGCAGTATTTT
TRBJ1-5 | TRBV3-1/TRBV3-2 | - | - | CASSHYSNQPQHF | TGTGCCAGCAGCCACTATAGCAATCAGCCCCAGCATTTT
TRBJ2-2 | TRBV7-9 | - | - | CASSPGTNTGELFF | TGTGCCAGCAGCCCCGGGACTAACACCGGGGAGCTGTTTTTT
TRBJ2-2 | TRBV27 | - | - | CASSAAVGLRRAGELFF | TGTGCCAGCAGCGCTGCTGTGGGACTTAGGCGGGCGGGGGAGCTGTTTTTT
TRBJ1-5 | TRBV18 | - | - | CASSATSWAASSNQPQHF | TGTGCCAGCTCGGCCACTAGCTGGGCTGCATCTAGCAATCAGCCCCAGCATTTT
TRBJ1-2 | TRBV3-1/TRBV3-2 | - | - | CASSQDWESYTF | TGTGCCAGCAGCCAAGATTGGGAGAGCTACACCTTC
TRBJ1-1 | TRBV15 | - | - | CATSRAGNTEAFF | TGTGCCACCAGCAGAGCGGGGAACACTGAAGCTTTCTTT
TRBJ2-1 | TRBV19 | - | few | CASSIADGIDEQFF | TGTGCCAGTAGTATAGCCGACGGGATCGATGAGCAGTTCTTC
TRBJ2-7 | TRBV2 | - | - | CASSEQGQFYEQYF | TGTGCCAGCAGTGAACAGGGGCAGTTCTACGAGCAGTACTTC
TRBJ2-3 | TRBV9 | - | - | CASSVGQGSTDTQYF | TGTGCCAGCAGCGTAGGGCAGGGCAGCACAGATACGCAGTATTTT
TRBJ1-4 | TRBV6-5 | - | - | CASKGGGDNEKLFF | TGTGCCAGCAAGGGGGGGGGAGATAATGAAAAACTGTTTTTT
TRBJ1-4 | TRBV7-8 | - | - | CASSSRADAGEKLFF | TGTGCCAGCAGCTCACGGGCAGATGCGGGTGAAAAACTGTTTTTT
TRBJ2-3 | TRBV7-8 | - | - | CASSSWDTSSTDTQYF | TGTGCCAGCAGCTCGTGGGACACTTCTAGCACAGATACGCAGTATTTT
TRBJ1-2 | TRBV29-1 | - | few | CSVEAKGPFHGYTF | TGCAGCGTTGAAGCCAAGGGGCCGTTCCATGGCTACACCTTC
TRBJ1-6 | TRBV6-5 | - | - | CASSYGGSYNSPLHF | TGTGCCAGCAGTTACGGGGGGTCCTATAATTCACCCCTCCACTTT